These 8 T cell receptor beta chains were sequenced from one sample in a study of blood T cells in healthy people across ages. Combining a sample-barcoded 5' primer with a J-beta primer mix, a second PCR ran for about 7 to 11 cycles. MiXCR, applied by TCRdb to the 5' RACE reads, yields one record per CDR3 protein. The sample yields 750,000 to 850,000 distinct CDR3 sequences, 20% to 25% seen once. These data also formed part of another study, on T cells of mothers and their children.

Specimen: blood. The source is a boy aged 5 to 17 in good health.

This clonotype was counted a few times. The chain recombines TRBV28 with TRBJ1-5, with no clear D. In germline, CDR1 is MDHEN, CDR2 SYDVKM. The CDR3 is made up of 15 amino acids. V was pared by 2 bases and J by 2 bases, with 10 bases between. The CDR3 region has the DNA TGTGCCAGCAGTTTAGTGAGTGTGGGCAATCAGCCCCAGCATTTT. It translates to CASSLVSVGNQPQHF.

The rearrangement uses TRBV19 and TRBJ1-5, with TRBD1 matching 7 bases. The CDR3 consists of 15 residues. Germline V gene data show CDR1 as LNHDA and CDR2 as SQIVND (reference sequence). J gave up 4 bases and V 3 bases, and 6 bases lay outside the gene matches. The CDR3 DNA reads as TGTGCCAGTAGTATGGGGACAGCGGGAAATCAGCCCCAGCATTTT. This gives the protein CASSMGTAGNQPQHF.

The chain couples TRBV6-1 to TRBJ1-3; D ambiguous. Trimming shortened V by 4 bases and J by 7 bases, and 14 bases separated the two germline ends. The CDR3 runs to 14 residues. Germline lookup yields CDR1 MNHNS and CDR2 SASEGT. CDR3 nucleotide sequence: TGTGCCAGCAGTGGCCCTCCCAAGCGGAACACCATATATTTT. Translated, it gives CASSGPPKRNTIYF.

V usage is TRBV6-2 or TRBV6-3 and J usage is TRBJ2-5, with 13 bases identical to TRBD2. With 4 bases clipped from V and 3 bases from J, the junction kept 11 bases outside the gene matches. CDR3 length: 18 amino acids. CDR1 and CDR2 from the germline V gene are MNHEY and SVGEGT. DNA of the CDR3: TGTGCCAGCAGTTTGTCGACTAGCGGGGGGCAGCTAGAAGAGACCCAGTACTTC. This sequence encodes CASSLSTSGGQLEETQYF.

This clonotype appeared many times. The rearrangement links TRBV5-6 to TRBJ2-7; 7 bases line up with TRBD1. The V and J ends lost 2 bases and 1 base, in that order; junction bases with no gene match: 3. Germline CDR1 reads SGHDT; CDR2 reads YYEEEE. This CDR3 contains 14 residues. This CDR3 is CASSLSGQSYEQYF. CDR3 DNA sequence: TGTGCCAGCAGCTTATCGGGACAGTCCTACGAGCAGTACTTC.

This clonotype was counted a few times. V usage is TRBV5-1 and J usage is TRBJ2-7, with 11 bases that match TRBD1. The CDR3 has 14 residues. V trimming: 5 bases; J trimming: 7 bases; junction bases outside the gene matches: 8. Germline-derived CDR1 and CDR2 are SGHRS and YFSETQ. This chain's CDR3 is CASSHGQGAGEQYF. CDR3 sequence (DNA): TGCGCCAGCAGTCACGGACAGGGGGCAGGGGAGCAGTACTTC.

The J gene is TRBJ2-3, the V gene TRBV10-3, with unresolved D. The CDR3 covers 16 residues. CDR1 is ENHRY, CDR2 SYGVKD, per germline. The V end lost 0 bases, the J end lost 7 bases, and 17 bases lay between the germline ends. The CDR3 region has the DNA TGTGCCATCAGTGAGTCGACTGTTCTAGTGGGGAATACGCAGTATTTT. Translating it yields CAISESTVLVGNTQYF.

The chain uses TRBV29-1 and TRBJ2-7, with D unresolved. CDR3 length: 12 amino acids. The ends were cut back, 6 bases at V and 1 base at J, with 10 bases in the middle. Germline V gene data show CDR1 as SQVTM and CDR2 as ANQGSEA. CDR3 loop: CSVGSPSYEQYF. CDR3 in DNA: TGCAGCGTGGGGTCACCTTCCTACGAGCAGTACTTC.